A single sample is the source of the 2 T cell receptor beta chains below, sequenced in a study of T cells after yellow fever vaccination. MiXCR was run by TCRdb on the 5' RACE reads, yielding one entry per CDR3 protein. The table shows some 600,000 distinct CDR3 sequences, with less than 20% occurring only once. Sequencing was performed on PBMCs, taken less than 6 days after the first yellow fever vaccination. These receptors were taken from a man aged 18 to 29 who received the YFV17D yellow fever vaccine.

CDR3 region: CASSQDPRQALRAYEQYF. CDR3 bases: TGTGCCAGCAGCCAAGACCCCCGACAGGCCTTGCGGGCCTACGAGCAGTACTTC. The chain has TRBV3-1 and TRBJ2-7; TRBD1 is a possible D gene (6 bases). The CDR3 sequence is 18 residues long. The V end lost 0 bases, the J end lost 2 bases, and 20 bases lay between the germline ends. Germline values: CDR1 LGHDT, CDR2 YNNKEL (reference sequence).

The CDR3 sequence is CASSLSPGQGVYEQYF. In nucleotides, the CDR3 is TGTGCCAGCAGTTTATCGCCCGGACAGGGGGTATACGAGCAGTACTTC. This chain links TRBV12-3 or TRBV12-4 with TRBJ2-7; 10 nucleotides match TRBD1. V shed 2 bases, J shed 4 bases, and the junction held 8 bases outside the gene matches. The CDR3 covers 16 residues.